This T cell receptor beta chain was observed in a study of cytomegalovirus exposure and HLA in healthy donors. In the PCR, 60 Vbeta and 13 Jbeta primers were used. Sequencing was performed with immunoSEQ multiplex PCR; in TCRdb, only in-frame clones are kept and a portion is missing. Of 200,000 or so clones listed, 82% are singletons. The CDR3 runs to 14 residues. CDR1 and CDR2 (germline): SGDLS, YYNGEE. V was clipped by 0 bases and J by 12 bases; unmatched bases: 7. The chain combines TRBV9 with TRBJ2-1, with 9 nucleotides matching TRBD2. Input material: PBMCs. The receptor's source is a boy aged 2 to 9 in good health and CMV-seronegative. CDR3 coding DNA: TGTGCCAGCAGCGTAGGGGGTAGCGGGGGCTCGCAGTTCTTC. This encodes CASSVGGSGGSQFF.